What follows are 27 T cell receptor beta chains derived from one specimen sequenced in a study of cytomegalovirus exposure and HLA in healthy donors. A multiplex PCR was run with 60 Vbeta primers and 13 Jbeta primers. TCRdb keeps only in-frame clones here, not all; method: immunoSEQ multiplex PCR. Of around 150,000 clones in the sample, roughly 80% were seen once. Sequenced sample: PBMCs. All receptors come from a female donor in good health and CMV-seronegative.

V is TRBV2 and J is TRBJ2-7; 7 bases match TRBD2. Germline-derived CDR1 and CDR2 are SNHLY and FYNNEI. The CDR3 is 14 residues long. Trimming at V came to 5 bases and at J to 0 bases, leaving 4 bases not matched to a gene. The CDR3 nucleotides read TGTGCCAGCAGTCAGCGGGGCTACTCCTACGAGCAGTACTTC. This translates into CASSQRGYSYEQYF.

The chain links TRBV19 to TRBJ2-2; D is unresolved. Between the trimmed V and J ends, which lost 5 bases and 0 bases, there was a span of 7 bases. Looked up from germline, CDR1 is LNHDA and CDR2 is SQIVND (reference sequence). There are 14 residues in the CDR3. The CDR3 here is CASSLIANTGELFF. CDR3 DNA sequence: TGTGCCAGTAGTCTTATCGCGAACACCGGGGAGCTGTTTTTT.

As concerns this clone: This same CDR3 is encoded by further DNA sequences in the sample. The gene calls are TRBV9 and TRBJ2-1; D possibly corresponds to TRBD2 (6 bases). Trimming left V 2 bases short and J 0 bases short, with 9 bases between. CDR3 length equals 15 residues. Germline V gene sequence: CDR1 SGDLS, CDR2 YYNGEE. The CDR3 nucleotides are TGTGCCAGCAGCGTGACCGGGAGCTCCTACAATGAGCAGTTCTTC. It is translated as CASSVTGSSYNEQFF. The full variable domain, with the rest looked up from reference TRBV9 and TRBJ2-1, is DSGVTQTPKHLITATGQRVTLRCSPRSGDLSVYWYQQSLDQGLQFLIQYYNGEERAKGNILERFSAQQFPDLHSELNLSSLELGDSALYFCASSVTGSSYNEQFFGPGTRLTVL.

This clone occurred a few times. V gene TRBV2 combines with J gene TRBJ2-7; 7 bases map to TRBD1. The CDR3 covers 15 residues. V lost 1 base and J lost 3; bases outside the gene matches: 6. CDR1 is SNHLY and CDR2 is FYNNEI in the germline V gene. The DNA for the CDR3 is TGTGCCAGCAGTGAAGTGGGGACAGCGGACTACGAGCAGTACTTC. This sequence encodes CASSEVGTADYEQYF.

The chain has TRBV5-4 and TRBJ2-3; TRBD2 agrees at 9 bases. The germline V gene has CDR1 SGHNT and CDR2 YYREEE (reference sequence). Trimming at V came to 4 bases and at J to 8 bases, leaving 14 bases not matched to a gene. The CDR3 covers 16 residues. DNA of the CDR3: TGTGCCAGCAGCACCGGGACTAGCATTTCGGGCCGTACGCAGTATTTT. It translates to CASSTGTSISGRTQYF.

V and J are TRBV30 and TRBJ1-6; 7 nucleotides align to TRBD1. Per germline, CDR1 GTSNPN and CDR2 SVGIG (reference sequence). The V segment lost 0 bases and the J segment 5 bases; nucleotides outside the gene matches: 10. The CDR3 covers 17 residues. CDR3 nucleotides: TGTGCCTGGAGTGTAAAGGGCCCCGGGACAGATAATTCACCCCTCCACTTT. Its translation is CAWSVKGPGTDNSPLHF.

The chain uses TRBV29-1 and TRBJ2-2; D remains ambiguous. Germline CDR1 reads SQVTM; CDR2 reads ANQGSEA. Trimming took off 7 bases at V and 4 bases at J, with 16 bases between the two ends. The CDR3 sequence is 14 residues long. CDR3 DNA: TGCAGCGCCGTAGGCACCTCAGGCACCGGGGAGCTGTTTTTT. Translated: CSAVGTSGTGELFF.

CDR3 protein: CAISIDRGSGELFF. Here the CDR3 DNA reads TGTGCCATCAGTATAGACAGGGGATCCGGGGAGCTGTTTTTT. The chain employs TRBV10-3 and TRBJ2-2; the match to TRBD1 covers 8 bases. The CDR3 has 14 amino acids. V lost 5 bases to trimming and J lost 6 bases; unmatched junction nucleotides: 5. Germline V lookup: CDR1 ENHRY, CDR2 SYGVKD.

This clone appeared once. V is TRBV27 and J is TRBJ2-7; D may be TRBD1 (6 bases). V gave up 5 bases and J gave up 1 base, with 12 bases separating them. This CDR3 has 14 amino acids. Germline assignment: CDR1 MNHEY and CDR2 SMNVEV (reference sequence). The CDR3 sequence is CASSKTGQSYEQYF. Written as DNA, the CDR3 is TGTGCCAGCAGTAAAACAGGGCAGTCCTACGAGCAGTACTTC.

This clone occurred once. The CDR3 bases are TGTGCTAGTGGTTTGATCACGGGGGGGGGAGAGACCCAGTACTTC. It specifies CASGLITGGGETQYF. The chain has TRBV12-5 and TRBJ2-5; 8 bases are a match to TRBD2. The CDR3 is 15 amino acids. V lost 2 bases, J lost 4 bases, and 6 bases stayed unmatched. Germline V gene data show CDR1 as LGHNT and CDR2 as FRNRAP.

This chain joins TRBV6-5 and TRBJ1-1, with a tentative D call TRBD1 (6 bases). There are 14 residues in the CDR3. With 6 bases removed from V and 1 base from J, the gap between germline ends came to 12 bases. Germline V gives CDR1 MNHEY, CDR2 SVGAGI. The DNA for the CDR3 is TGTGCCAGCAGGATGGGACATCCGAACACTGAAGCTTTCTTT. Its translation: CASRMGHPNTEAFF.

In regard to this clone: One end of the junction does not line up with germline, which may come from a read error. V usage is TRBV7-9 and J usage is TRBJ1-1; TRBD1 might be the D (5 bases). The CDR3 contains 16 residues. Germline CDR1 SEHNR, CDR2 FQNEAQ (reference sequence). CDR3 loop: CSSSPPGGNKNTEAFF. The CDR3, as DNA: TGTTCCAGCAGCCCCCCTGGGGGGAACAAGAACACTGAAGCTTTCTTT.

This clone was counted a single time. The V call is TRBV2, the J call TRBJ1-2; 7 positions agree with TRBD1. Looked up from germline, CDR1 is SNHLY and CDR2 is FYNNEI. The CDR3 runs 15 residues. V shed 3 bases and J 4 bases; nucleotides not matched to a gene: 8. CDR3: CASSEDRAGGYGYTF. The CDR3 DNA sequence: TGTGCCAGCAGTGAGGATCGGGCAGGGGGCTATGGCTACACCTTC. The whole variable domain, filled in from reference TRBV2 and TRBJ1-2, reads EPEVTQTPSHQVTQMGQEVILRCVPISNHLYFYWYRQILGQKVEFLVSFYNNEISEKSEIFDDQFSVERPDGSNFTLKIRSTKLEDSAMYFCASSEDRAGGYGYTFGSGTRLTVV.

The chain couples TRBV7-8 to TRBJ1-1, with no clear D. Looked up from germline, CDR1 is SGHVS and CDR2 is FQNEAQ. The CDR3 extends over 15 amino acids. Trimming took 2 bases from V and 10 from J, leaving 20 bases between them. The CDR3 sequence: CASSLQRFLESRAFF. The CDR3 DNA is TGTGCCAGCAGCTTACAAAGATTCTTGGAGTCAAGAGCTTTCTTT.

A few counts support this clone. The genes are TRBV5-6 and TRBJ1-2; 9 bases agree with TRBD1. The CDR3 runs 16 residues. V shed 3 bases, J shed 5 bases, and the junction held 11 bases outside the gene matches. Per the germline V gene, CDR1 is SGHDT and CDR2 is YYEEEE. CDR3 protein: CASSYLRTGDRYGYTF. The CDR3, as DNA: TGTGCCAGCAGCTACTTGAGGACAGGGGACCGTTATGGCTACACCTTC. The full variable domain, rest sourced from reference TRBV5-6 and TRBJ1-2, is DAGVTQSPTHLIKTRGQQVTLRCSPKSGHDTVSWYQQALGQGPQFIFQYYEEEERQRGNFPDRFSGHQFPNYSSELNVNALLLGDSALYLCASSYLRTGDRYGYTFGSGTRLTVV.

V usage is TRBV19 and J usage is TRBJ1-5, with 9 bases fitting TRBD1. After removal of 4 bases from V and 1 base from J, the junction contained 8 bases not matched to a gene. This CDR3 contains 17 residues. Germline lookup yields CDR1 LNHDA and CDR2 SQIVND (reference sequence). The CDR3 DNA sequence: TGTGCCAGTAGTAACGAACAGGGGGCTATGAGCAATCAGCCCCAGCATTTT. Amino acid sequence: CASSNEQGAMSNQPQHF.

Comments on this clone: One end of the junction fails to match germline, which may point to a read error. Written as DNA, the CDR3 is TGTGCCAGTACTGGTACCGACAGGGGAGACAATCGGCCCCAGCATTTT. Translated, it gives CASTGTDRGDNRPQHF. The chain employs TRBV19 and TRBJ1-5; TRBD1 aligns across 8 bases. CDR1 and CDR2 (germline): LNHDA, SQIVND (reference sequence). This CDR3 is built from 16 residues.

This clone was seen a handful of times. The rearrangement joins TRBV10-3 to TRBJ2-7; a possible D gene is TRBD1 (5 bases). CDR3 size: 13 residues. Germline-derived CDR1 and CDR2 are ENHRY and SYGVKD. Deletions cut 3 bases from V and 5 bases from J, with 11 bases between. The CDR3 sequence is CAISELLTDEQYF. The CDR3 DNA sequence: TGTGCCATCAGTGAACTTTTGACAGACGAGCAGTACTTC.

The V call is TRBV5-1, the J call TRBJ2-7; a possible D gene is TRBD2 (7 bases). CDR1 is SGHRS and CDR2 is YFSETQ in the germline V gene. The V gene lost 0 bases and the J gene lost 2 bases, with 12 bases spanning the gap. This CDR3 has 15 amino acids. The DNA of the CDR3 is TGCGCCAGCAGCTTGGAAGGGGGAGGGGCCTACGAGCAGTACTTC. Encoded protein: CASSLEGGGAYEQYF.

This chain uses TRBV2 with TRBJ2-5; 8 bases align to TRBD1. After removal of 7 bases from V and 7 bases from J, the junction contained 11 bases not matched to a gene. The CDR3 is 14 residues long. Germline CDR1 and CDR2: SNHLY and FYNNEI. This CDR3 reads CASTSPGGHRTQYF. The CDR3 bases are TGTGCCAGCACCTCCCCAGGGGGCCATAGGACCCAGTACTTC.

Comment on this clone: The same CDR3 can be traced to other DNA sequences in this sample. V and J are TRBV4-2 and TRBJ1-2, with D hard to call. The CDR3 runs to 16 residues. V was pared by 0 bases and J by 2 bases, with 13 bases between. The germline V gene encodes CDR1 LGHNA and CDR2 YNFKEQ. CDR3 sequence: CASSQDSGRQNYGYTF. CDR3 in DNA: TGTGCCAGCAGCCAAGATTCTGGCAGACAAAACTATGGCTACACCTTC.

V is TRBV6-1 and J is TRBJ1-2; D might be TRBD1 (6 bases). V gave up 5 bases and J gave up 4 bases, with 8 bases separating them. CDR3 length: 12 residues. CDR1 and CDR2 from the germline V gene are MNHNS and SASEGT. The DNA for the CDR3 is TGTGCCAGCAGTCTCAGGGGCTATGGCTACACCTTC. Encoded protein: CASSLRGYGYTF.

This chain joins TRBV6-6 and TRBJ2-1, with TRBD2 matching 9 bases. From germline, CDR1 is MNHNY and CDR2 SVGAGI (reference sequence). The J segment lost 4 bases and the V segment lost 5 bases, leaving 3 bases of the junction unmatched. The CDR3 is made up of 14 amino acids. The CDR3 sequence: CASSRSGGYNEQFF. The CDR3 DNA sequence: TGTGCCAGCAGTCGGAGCGGGGGGTACAATGAGCAGTTCTTC.

This clone came up once. Other nucleotide sequences from this sample produce the same CDR3. The chain employs TRBV5-1 and TRBJ2-1; 7 nucleotides match TRBD2. V dropped 4 bases and J dropped 4; count of bases not matched to a gene: 8. Looked up from germline, CDR1 is SGHRS and CDR2 is YFSETQ. The CDR3 is made up of 15 amino acids. CDR3 sequence reads: CASSVAGEGYNEQFF. The CDR3 coding sequence is TGCGCCAGCAGCGTGGCGGGAGAGGGGTACAATGAGCAGTTCTTC.

V and J are TRBV18 and TRBJ2-7; weak D call: TRBD2 (6 bases). With 6 bases removed from V and 5 bases from J, the gap between germline ends came to 20 bases. The CDR3 is 15 amino acids. CDR1 is KGHSH and CDR2 is LQKENI in the germline V gene. The CDR3 loop reads CASSRATGVANEQYF. The CDR3 DNA sequence: TGTGCCAGCTCGCGTGCGACGGGAGTTGCGAACGAGCAGTACTTC.

Note on this clone: At one end the junction does not follow the germline gene, possibly because of a read error. The chain links TRBV7-9 to TRBJ1-2; D is ambiguous. This CDR3 contains 14 residues. The germline V gene encodes CDR1 SEHNR and CDR2 FQNEAQ (reference sequence). This CDR3 is CSSSQATFNYGYTF. Written as DNA, the CDR3 is TGTTCCAGCAGCCAAGCTACGTTCAACTATGGCTACACCTTC.

This clone was observed a few times. The gene calls are TRBV19 and TRBJ1-5; 8 positions match TRBD1. The ends lost 7 bases at V and 3 bases at J; junction bases unmatched: 14. This CDR3 is built from 17 residues. Germline loops: CDR1 LNHDA, CDR2 SQIVND (reference sequence). The CDR3 nucleotides read TGTGCCAGTACCCCGAGCACCGGGACAGGCCTCAATCAGCCCCAGCATTTT. Amino acids: CASTPSTGTGLNQPQHF.